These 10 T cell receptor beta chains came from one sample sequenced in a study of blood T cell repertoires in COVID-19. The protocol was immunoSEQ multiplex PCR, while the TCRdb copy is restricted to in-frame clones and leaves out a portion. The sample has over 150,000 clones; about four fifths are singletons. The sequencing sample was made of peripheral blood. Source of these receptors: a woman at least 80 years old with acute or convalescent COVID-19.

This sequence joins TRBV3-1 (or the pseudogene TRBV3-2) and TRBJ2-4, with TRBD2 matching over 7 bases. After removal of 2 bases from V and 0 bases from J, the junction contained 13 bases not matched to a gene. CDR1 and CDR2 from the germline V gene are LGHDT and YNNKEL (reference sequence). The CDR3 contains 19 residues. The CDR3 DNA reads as TGTGCCAGCAGCCAAAGTCCCCTAGGGACTATTCTAGCCAAAAACATTCAGTACTTC. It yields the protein CASSQSPLGTILAKNIQYF.

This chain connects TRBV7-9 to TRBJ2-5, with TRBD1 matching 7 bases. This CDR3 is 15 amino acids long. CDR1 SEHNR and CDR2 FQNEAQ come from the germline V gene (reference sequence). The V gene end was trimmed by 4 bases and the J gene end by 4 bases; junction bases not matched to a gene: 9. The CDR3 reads CASSSLTGLGETQYF. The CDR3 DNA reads TGTGCCAGCAGCTCACTGACAGGGCTAGGAGAGACCCAGTACTTC.

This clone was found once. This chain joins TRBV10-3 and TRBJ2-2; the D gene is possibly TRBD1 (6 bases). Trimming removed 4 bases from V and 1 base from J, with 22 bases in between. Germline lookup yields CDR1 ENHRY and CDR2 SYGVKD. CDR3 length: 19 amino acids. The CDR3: CAISGGPKQGNLNTGELFF. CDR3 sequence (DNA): TGTGCCATCAGTGGAGGCCCAAAACAGGGAAACCTGAACACCGGGGAGCTGTTTTTT.

This chain's CDR3 is CASSLEGGSGKTQYF. The CDR3 region has the DNA TGTGCCAGCAGCTTAGAGGGGGGTAGCGGGAAGACCCAGTACTTC. The rearrangement joins TRBV7-8 to TRBJ2-5; 8 bases are shared with TRBD2. Germline V CDR1 and CDR2: SGHVS, FQNEAQ. This CDR3 is built from 15 residues. Trimming took 1 base from V and 6 from J; bases not matched to a gene: 7. Looking up the rest from reference TRBV7-8 and TRBJ2-5 gives the full variable domain: GAGVSQSPRYKVAKRGQDVALRCDPISGHVSLFWYQQALGQGPEFLTYFQNEAQLDKSGLPSDRFFAERPEGSVSTLKIQRTQQEDSAVYLCASSLEGGSGKTQYFGPGTRLLVL.

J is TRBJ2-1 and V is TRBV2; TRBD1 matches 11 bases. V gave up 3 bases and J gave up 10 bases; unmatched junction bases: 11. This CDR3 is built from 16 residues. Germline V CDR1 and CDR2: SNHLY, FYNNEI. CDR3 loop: CASSEGLGQGAKEQFF. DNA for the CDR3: TGTGCCAGCAGTGAGGGGCTAGGACAGGGGGCGAAAGAGCAGTTCTTC.

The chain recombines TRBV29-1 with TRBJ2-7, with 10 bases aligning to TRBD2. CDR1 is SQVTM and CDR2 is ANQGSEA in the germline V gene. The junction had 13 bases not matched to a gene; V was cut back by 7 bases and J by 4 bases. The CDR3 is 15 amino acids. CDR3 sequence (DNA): TGCAGCGCCTTACCCGCTAGCGGGAGAAAGTACGAGCAGTACTTC. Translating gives CSALPASGRKYEQYF.

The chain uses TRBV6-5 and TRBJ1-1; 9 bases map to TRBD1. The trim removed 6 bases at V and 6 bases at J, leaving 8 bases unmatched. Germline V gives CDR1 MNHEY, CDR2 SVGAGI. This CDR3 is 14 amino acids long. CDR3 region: CASRKQGAHAEAFF. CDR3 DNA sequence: TGTGCCAGCAGGAAACAGGGGGCGCACGCTGAAGCTTTCTTT.

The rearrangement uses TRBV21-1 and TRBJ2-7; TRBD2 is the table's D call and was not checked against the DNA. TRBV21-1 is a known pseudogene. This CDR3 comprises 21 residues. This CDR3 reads CASSKKNPSLERAGVLYEQYF. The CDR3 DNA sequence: TGTGCCAGCAGCAAAAAAAATCCCTCCTTGGAGCGGGCGGGAGTCCTCTACGAGCAGTACTTC.

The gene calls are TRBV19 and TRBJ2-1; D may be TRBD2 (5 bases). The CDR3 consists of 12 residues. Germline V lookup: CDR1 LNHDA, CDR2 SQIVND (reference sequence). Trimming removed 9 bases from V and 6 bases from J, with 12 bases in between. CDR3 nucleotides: TGTGCCAGCGGGGAGTGGGGCAATGAGCAGTTCTTC. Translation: CASGEWGNEQFF.

The DNA of the CDR3 is TGTGCCAGCAGTTTGTCTGGACAATACAATGAGCAGTTCTTC. It yields the protein CASSLSGQYNEQFF. The J gene is TRBJ2-1, the V gene TRBV28; TRBD1 is a possible D gene (5 bases). The CDR3 runs to 14 residues. Germline CDR1 and CDR2: MDHEN and SYDVKM. Trimming left V 3 bases short and J 4 bases short, with 10 bases between.